A selection of T cell receptor beta chains follows, all from one sample in a study of T cell repertoires in cytomegalovirus infection. TCRdb ran MiXCR on the reads and lists one entry per CDR3 protein. The sample includes about 450,000 distinct CDR3 sequences, approximately 33% seen only once; the top ten take roughly 13%. The sequenced sample consisted of PBMCs. The receptors originated from a human donor in good health (CMV status not recorded). Some clones in this sample may be carry-over from other donors' samples. Each CDR3 is given with its conserved first and last residue. A D gene is named only where the DNA matches it firmly. Clone size appears in some rows only: once, few, many, or a class for an expanded clone.

clone size	V gene	D gene	J gene	CDR3 DNA	CDR3 protein
few	TRBV7-6	-	TRBJ2-3	TGTGCCAGCAGCTCGCTCTCCGCACCAGGCAGGGGCAGAAGCACAGATACGCAGTATTTT	CASSSLSAPGRGRSTDTQYF
few	TRBV28	TRBD2	TRBJ2-5	TGTGCCAGCAGTTTGGGTAGCGGGGGCCCCCTTAACTCTCAAGAGACCCAGTACTTC	CASSLGSGGPLNSQETQYF
-	TRBV6-2/TRBV6-3	TRBD1	TRBJ1-1	TGTGCCAGCAGTTACCCGGACAGGGAAGCTTTCTTT	CASSYPDREAFF
-	TRBV19	-	TRBJ1-5	TGTGCCAGTTCGAGTTCTGGGCCCCAGCATTTT	CASSSSGPQHF
-	TRBV10-3	-	TRBJ1-1	TGTGCCATCAGTGGAAAATCTGAAGCTTTCTTT	CAISGKSEAFF
many	TRBV7-8	TRBD1	TRBJ2-3	TGTGCCAGCAGCCCTAGCGACAGGGGTTCCGCAGATACGCAGTATTTT	CASSPSDRGSADTQYF
-	TRBV6-6	TRBD2	TRBJ2-5	TGTGCCAGCAGTCGTGCGGGACTAGCGGTTCTTCAAGAGACCCAGTACTTC	CASSRAGLAVLQETQYF
-	TRBV27	-	TRBJ2-1	TGTGCCAACAGCCCTCTGGCGGGCTCCTACAATGAGCAGTTCTTC	CANSPLAGSYNEQFF
few	TRBV10-3	-	TRBJ2-3	TGTGCCCTCAGCGCGGACAAAACAGATACGCAGTATTTT	CALSADKTDTQYF
few	TRBV7-9	TRBD2	TRBJ2-7	TGTGCCAGCAGCGTACTAGCGACCGGGGGGGAGCAGTACTTC	CASSVLATGGEQYF
many	TRBV7-2	TRBD1	TRBJ1-6	TGTGCCAGCAGCCCGGGACAGTCACCCCTCCACTTT	CASSPGQSPLHF
-	TRBV5-4	TRBD1	TRBJ2-5	TGTGCCAGCAGCGAGGGACAGGGCGCCGGACGTCAAGAGACCCAGTACTTC	CASSEGQGAGRQETQYF
many	TRBV11-2	-	TRBJ1-2	TGTGCCAGCAGCGCCCCTAACTATGGCTACACCTTC	CASSAPNYGYTF
-	TRBV12-3/TRBV12-4	TRBD1	TRBJ2-3	TGTGCCAGCAGTTTTGGGACAGGGGGCCCCACAGATACGCAGTATTTT	CASSFGTGGPTDTQYF
few	TRBV6-1	-	TRBJ1-2	TGTGCCAGCAGTGAAGAACAGGTATATGGCTACACCTTC	CASSEEQVYGYTF
-	TRBV6-1	TRBD1	TRBJ2-7	TGTGCCAGCAGTTTCACACGGACAGGGCCCCACGAGCAGTACTTC	CASSFTRTGPHEQYF
-	TRBV7-9	TRBD2	TRBJ2-1	TGTGCCAGCAGCGTTAGCGGGGCTTACAATGAGCAGTTCTTC	CASSVSGAYNEQFF
-	TRBV20-1	-	TRBJ2-5	TGCAGTGCTAGAGACCCCGGGACACAAGAGACCCAGTACTTC	CSARDPGTQETQYF
many	TRBV7-8	-	TRBJ1-1	TGTGCCAGCAGCCCCCCACAGAACACTGAAGCTTTCTTT	CASSPPQNTEAFF
many	TRBV7-2	-	TRBJ2-7	TGTGCCAGCAGCTCCCGTTGGAGGGCCTACGAGCAGTACTTC	CASSSRWRAYEQYF
many	TRBV7-9	-	TRBJ2-5	TGTGCCAGCAGCCTAGCAGGGTCGGAGACCCAGTACTTC	CASSLAGSETQYF
-	TRBV7-2	-	TRBJ2-7	TGTGCCAGCAGCCTTCTGGACAGCAACTCCTACGAGCAGTACTTC	CASSLLDSNSYEQYF